Shown below are 29 T cell receptor beta chains from a single sample sequenced in a study of PD-1 blockade in classical Hodgkin lymphoma. TCRdb's table, derived via immunoSEQ multiplex PCR, lists solely in-frame clones and lacks some. The profile shows fewer than 55,000 clones, roughly 73% of them singletons. Time point defined: cycle 4 day 1 (C4D1), after five to seven weeks of nivolumab. After autologous stem cell transplantation all patients relapsed, and prior brentuximab vedotin exposure differed between cohorts. The sample here was peripheral blood mononuclear cells (PBMCs), taken before the fourth cycle of nivolumab. The receptor set was obtained from a human donor with classical Hodgkin lymphoma.

This sequence joins TRBV2 and TRBJ2-3; a weak D match, TRBD2 (5 bases). This CDR3 has 14 residues. Germline lookup yields CDR1 SNHLY and CDR2 FYNNEI. The ends were cut back, 6 bases at V and 1 base at J, with 11 bases in the middle. CDR3 sequence: CASRLGPGTDTQYF. The CDR3 region has the DNA TGTGCCAGCAGACTAGGGCCCGGCACAGATACGCAGTATTTT. Using reference TRBV2 and TRBJ2-3 for the parts outside the CDR3, the full variable domain is EPEVTQTPSHQVTQMGQEVILRCVPISNHLYFYWYRQILGQKVEFLVSFYNNEISEKSEIFDDQFSVERPDGSNFTLKIRSTKLEDSAMYFCASRLGPGTDTQYFGPGTRLTVL.

The rearrangement uses TRBV11-2 and TRBJ2-5; D not resolved. Trimming took off 4 bases at V and 0 bases at J, with 6 bases between the two ends. CDR1 SGHAT and CDR2 FQNNGV come from the germline V gene. The CDR3 runs to 13 residues. The CDR3, as DNA: TGTGCCAGCAGCTCCAGCGACCAAGAGACCCAGTACTTC. It specifies CASSSSDQETQYF.

The chain uses TRBV11-2 and TRBJ1-1, with a weak D call TRBD1 (6 bases). This CDR3 comprises 14 residues. The germline V gene has CDR1 SGHAT and CDR2 FQNNGV. V lost 5 bases and J lost 6, with 16 bases in between. CDR3 DNA sequence: TGTGCCAGCAGCCCAAGCGTCAGGGGCGCTGAAGCTTTCTTT. Its protein is CASSPSVRGAEAFF. The full variable domain, completed using reference TRBV11-2 and TRBJ1-1, is EAGVAQSPRYKIIEKRQSVAFWCNPISGHATLYWYQQILGQGPKLLIQFQNNGVVDDSQLPKDRFSAERLKGVDSTLKIQPAKLEDSAVYLCASSPSVRGAEAFFGQGTRLTVV.

The chain links TRBV29-1 to TRBJ2-2; no firm D call. In germline, CDR1 is SQVTM, CDR2 ANQGSEA. The CDR3 has 14 amino acids. Between the trimmed V and J ends, which lost 4 bases and 1 base, there was a span of 10 bases. The CDR3 reads CSVVGSVNTGELFF. The DNA for the CDR3 is TGCAGCGTTGTTGGCTCGGTGAACACCGGGGAGCTGTTTTTT.

This clone was seen once. V gene TRBV6-5 combines with J gene TRBJ2-7; D gene ambiguous. Trimming shortened V by 0 bases and J by 3 bases, and 12 bases separated the two germline ends. This CDR3 region has 15 residues. The germline CDR1 and CDR2 sequences are MNHEY and SVGAGI. The CDR3 spells CASSYSIPADYEQYF. Here the CDR3 DNA reads TGTGCCAGCAGTTACTCGATCCCGGCAGACTACGAGCAGTACTTC.

This clone appeared a single time. V gene TRBV7-2 combines with J gene TRBJ1-2, with a tentative D call TRBD1 (5 bases). Germline assignment: CDR1 SGHTA and CDR2 FQGNSA. Trimming removed 1 base from V and 4 bases from J, with 13 bases in between. The CDR3 has 15 residues. CDR3 DNA sequence: TGTGCCAGCAGCTTAGGGGCGGGGCCGGTCTATGGCTACACCTTC. Its translation: CASSLGAGPVYGYTF.

This clone came up many times. The V call is TRBV19, the J call TRBJ1-2, with a tentative D call TRBD1 (5 bases). The germline V and J ends were trimmed by 3 bases and 6 bases, with 17 bases remaining between them. The CDR3 contains 15 residues. The V gene's germline CDR1 is LNHDA and CDR2 SQIVND (reference sequence). The CDR3 coding sequence is TGTGCCAGTAGTATGGGGCCGGCGTCGGTGGATGGCTACACCTTC. Translated, it gives CASSMGPASVDGYTF.

Concerning this clone itself: The sample carries other DNA sequences with the same CDR3. The chain links TRBV4-3 to TRBJ2-2; D uncertain. The V and J ends lost 2 bases and 1 base respectively, with 2 bases between them. Germline assignment: CDR1 LGHNA and CDR2 YSLEER. The CDR3 covers 13 residues. CDR3 loop: CASSQWNTGELFF. For the CDR3, the DNA is TGCGCCAGCAGCCAATGGAACACCGGGGAGCTGTTTTTT.

CDR3 sequence: CSVSALAGVQETQYF. The CDR3 DNA follows: TGCAGCGTCTCGGCTCTAGCGGGGGTCCAAGAGACCCAGTACTTC. The chain links TRBV29-1 to TRBJ2-5; 10 bases are a match to TRBD2. V was pared by 6 bases and J by 1 base, with 8 bases of the junction left unmatched. CDR1 is SQVTM, CDR2 ANQGSEA, per germline. There are 15 residues in the CDR3.

This clone turned up a few times. The chain combines TRBV27 with TRBJ2-1; perhaps TRBD1 as D (6 bases). Looked up from germline, CDR1 is MNHEY and CDR2 is SMNVEV (reference sequence). The CDR3 contains 15 residues. Trimming took off 10 bases at V and 4 bases at J, with 20 bases between the two ends. CDR3 sequence reads: CATTDSLGFYNEQFF. CDR3 in DNA: TGTGCCACAACGGACAGTTTGGGGTTTTACAATGAGCAGTTCTTC.

At least ten counts were recorded for this clone. CDR3 coding DNA: TGCGCCAGCAGCTACGACGGAAAAAACATTCAGTACTTC. Protein: CASSYDGKNIQYF. The gene calls are TRBV4-1 and TRBJ2-4; D gene uncertain. V was cut by 5 bases and J by 4 bases, with 9 bases left in between. The germline V gene has CDR1 MGHRA and CDR2 YSYEKL. The CDR3 sequence is 13 residues long.

V is TRBV10-3 and J is TRBJ1-1; D unresolved. V was cut by 2 bases and J by 0 bases, with 7 bases left in between. Germline V gene sequence: CDR1 ENHRY, CDR2 SYGVKD. The CDR3 has 14 residues. The CDR3 DNA sequence: TGTGCCATCAGTGAGCGCGAGCTGAACACTGAAGCTTTCTTT. It codes for CAISERELNTEAFF.

The chain carries TRBV5-1 and TRBJ1-6; tentatively, D is TRBD1 (5 bases). The CDR3 spans 16 residues. Germline CDR1 and CDR2: SGHRS and YFSETQ. V lost 6 bases and J lost 3, with 16 bases in between. The CDR3 spells CASNPGEGSYNSPLHF. For the CDR3, the DNA is TGCGCCAGCAACCCGGGGGAGGGCAGCTATAATTCACCCCTCCACTTT.

The chain links TRBV6-6 to TRBJ2-1; unclear D gene. Per germline, CDR1 MNHNY and CDR2 SVGAGI (reference sequence). CDR3 length equals 15 residues. With 5 bases removed from V and 7 bases from J, the gap between germline ends came to 18 bases. The CDR3 sequence is CASSRPGLQVNEQFF. The DNA for the CDR3 is TGTGCCAGCAGTCGTCCGGGCCTCCAGGTGAATGAGCAGTTCTTC.

This clone was detected only once. DNA of the CDR3: TGTGCCAGCAGAGGACAGGGGTGGAATTCACCCCTCCACTTT. Amino acid sequence: CASRGQGWNSPLHF. This chain connects TRBV2 to TRBJ1-6; 9 positions agree with TRBD1. Germline V gives CDR1 SNHLY, CDR2 FYNNEI. CDR3 size: 14 residues. The V gene end was trimmed by 6 bases and the J gene end by 7 bases; junction bases not matched to a gene: 4.

The CDR3 protein is CASSEIGGLDGYTF. DNA for the CDR3: TGTGCCAGCAGCGAAATAGGGGGCTTGGATGGCTACACCTTC. The chain has TRBV2 and TRBJ1-2; 7 bases align to TRBD1. The CDR3 has 14 amino acids. Unmatched junction bases numbered 10, after V lost 6 bases and J lost 6 bases. Germline V CDR1 and CDR2: SNHLY, FYNNEI.

This clone turned up a few times. The rearrangement joins TRBV5-1 to TRBJ2-4; D unclear. Per germline, CDR1 SGHRS and CDR2 YFSETQ. The CDR3 consists of 17 residues. V lost 0 bases, J lost 0 bases, and 13 bases lay in between. CDR3 sequence: CASSLGQAPLAKNIQYF. The CDR3 DNA follows: TGCGCCAGCAGCTTGGGGCAGGCACCCTTAGCCAAAAACATTCAGTACTTC.

In the case of this clone: It may be a read error: a sequence one base away is much more abundant. The V and J genes are TRBV7-9 and TRBJ1-3; D unclear. Germline CDR1 is SEHNR and CDR2 is FQNEAQ (reference sequence). The CDR3 is made up of 12 amino acids. Trimming left V 1 base short and J 4 bases short, with 2 bases between. The CDR3 sequence is CASSLGGNTIYF. The CDR3 bases are TGTGCCAGCAGCTTAGGAGGAAACACCATATATTTT.

This chain links TRBV6-1 with TRBJ1-4; possible D gene TRBD1, 6 bases. The V gene lost 8 bases and the J gene lost 0 bases, with 10 bases spanning the gap. Germline V lookup: CDR1 MNHNS, CDR2 SASEGT. The CDR3 runs 14 residues. CDR3 sequence reads: CASGGGATNEKLFF. The DNA for the CDR3 is TGTGCCAGCGGGGGCGGAGCAACTAATGAAAAACTGTTTTTT.

The J gene is TRBJ2-5, the V gene TRBV7-2; D may be TRBD1 or TRBD2 (5 bases each). Trimming removed 3 bases from V and 2 bases from J, with 19 bases in between. Germline CDR1 is SGHTA and CDR2 is FQGNSA. The CDR3 has 17 amino acids. The CDR3 DNA reads as TGTGCCAGCAGCTTTATGTTCCAGGGAAGAGGGCAAGAGACCCAGTACTTC. Translating it yields CASSFMFQGRGQETQYF.

The gene calls are TRBV20-1 and TRBJ2-5; D is undetermined. V was shortened by 5 bases and J by 7 bases, with 11 bases between the two germline ends. The CDR3 covers 11 residues. Germline assignment: CDR1 DFQATT and CDR2 SNEGSKA (reference sequence). The CDR3 loop reads CSAAKTGTQYF. As DNA, the CDR3 is TGCAGTGCTGCAAAGACCGGGACCCAGTACTTC.

V and J are TRBV18 and TRBJ2-5; D perhaps matches TRBD2 (5 bases). CDR3 length: 14 amino acids. CDR1 and CDR2 from the germline V gene are KGHSH and LQKENI. Trimming took 1 base from V and 4 from J, leaving 10 bases between them. CDR3 amino acids: CASSPRTEGETQYF. The CDR3 region has the DNA TGTGCCAGCTCACCACGCACAGAGGGAGAGACCCAGTACTTC. The entire variable domain, with the rest obtained from reference TRBV18 and TRBJ2-5, is as follows: NAGVMQNPRHLVRRRGQEARLRCSPMKGHSHVYWYRQLPEEGLKFMVYLQKENIIDESGMPKERFSAEFPKEGPSILRIQQVVRGDSAAYFCASSPRTEGETQYFGPGTRLLVL.

This rearrangement joins TRBV28 to TRBJ2-7; D is possibly TRBD1 or TRBD2 (5 bases each). The CDR3 loop spans 15 amino acids. V lost 5 bases and J 11 bases, leaving 25 bases between the germline ends. Germline V gene lookup returns CDR1 MDHEN and CDR2 SYDVKM. The CDR3 loop is CASSPRDRFLYGEYF. The CDR3 bases are TGTGCCAGCAGTCCGAGAGACAGATTCCTTTACGGGGAGTACTTC.

The J gene is TRBJ1-5, the V gene TRBV19; 9 bases line up with TRBD1. Germline loops: CDR1 LNHDA, CDR2 SQIVND (reference sequence). This CDR3 region has 13 residues. V was pared by 5 bases and J by 6 bases, with 2 bases of the junction left unmatched. Written as DNA, the CDR3 is TGTGCCAGTAGTCCGGACAGGGGTCAGCCCCAGCATTTT. It specifies CASSPDRGQPQHF.

In DNA, the CDR3 is TGTGCCAGCAGCCCGGACAGGGGTTACGAGCAGTACTTC. It yields the protein CASSPDRGYEQYF. This chain uses TRBV27 with TRBJ2-7; 9 nucleotides agree with TRBD1. Germline CDR1 is MNHEY and CDR2 is SMNVEV (reference sequence). V shed 6 bases, J shed 4 bases, and the junction held 4 bases outside the gene matches. The CDR3 runs to 13 residues.

V gene TRBV6-5 combines with J gene TRBJ2-2, with a tentative D call TRBD2 (6 bases). The length of the CDR3 is 14 residues. V was shortened by 7 bases and J by 4 bases, with 13 bases between the two germline ends. In germline, CDR1 is MNHEY, CDR2 SVGAGI. The CDR3 nucleotides are TGTGCCAGCACTTGGCTAGCGAGCACCGGGGAGCTGTTTTTT. This translates into CASTWLASTGELFF.

The V call is TRBV15, the J call TRBJ2-7; D possibly matches TRBD1 or TRBD2 (5 bases each). Germline loops: CDR1 LNHNV, CDR2 YYDKDF (reference sequence). Trimming removed 3 bases at V and 1 base at J, with 13 bases between. The CDR3 is 15 residues long. The CDR3 bases are TGTGCCACCAGCAGGCGGTCCGAGGGGTCCTACGAGCAGTACTTC. Translating it yields CATSRRSEGSYEQYF.

The CDR3 is CASSSGLGTGLDEQYF. CDR3 DNA sequence: TGTGCCAGCAGTTCCGGGCTCGGGACTGGCCTCGACGAGCAGTACTTC. J is TRBJ2-7 and V is TRBV6-5; D is possibly TRBD2 (6 bases). CDR3 size: 16 residues. The V end lost 4 bases, the J end lost 5 bases, and 21 bases lay between the germline ends. Germline CDR1 and CDR2: MNHEY and SVGAGI.

The genes are TRBV18 and TRBJ1-2; tentative D call: TRBD1 (5 bases). The germline V gene has CDR1 KGHSH and CDR2 LQKENI. The CDR3 runs 15 residues. The V gene lost 3 bases and the J gene lost 0 bases, with 11 bases spanning the gap. For the CDR3, the DNA is TGTGCCAGCTCACCCGGACAAGCCGCTAACTATGGCTACACCTTC. Translated, it gives CASSPGQAANYGYTF.